This T cell receptor beta chain appears in the sequencing data of a study of blood T cell repertoires in COVID-19. Across the study: COVID-19 samples from acute and convalescent phases originated in the United States, Italy and Spain.

As originally analysed: Researchers report that nucleated cell counts were estimated from reference gene primer amplification. Method: immunoSEQ multiplex PCR; TCRdb's copy keeps in-frame clones and lacks some. The V and J calls and the clone size are those of that table, but D and trimming were determined from the DNA. The repertoire holds 100,000 or so clones, with 85% as singletons. This clone was recorded once. The sample was peripheral blood. The TCR originated in a man aged 50 or older with acute or convalescent COVID-19.

CDR3 bases: TGTGCCAGCAGCTTACCGGGGACAGGGCGCAATCAGCCCCAGCATTTT. As protein: CASSLPGTGRNQPQHF. The V and J genes are TRBV7-2 and TRBJ1-5; 9 bases fit TRBD1. With V trimmed by 2 bases and J by 2 bases, 4 bases remained unmatched. The CDR3 covers 16 residues. From germline, CDR1 is SGHTA and CDR2 FQGNSA.